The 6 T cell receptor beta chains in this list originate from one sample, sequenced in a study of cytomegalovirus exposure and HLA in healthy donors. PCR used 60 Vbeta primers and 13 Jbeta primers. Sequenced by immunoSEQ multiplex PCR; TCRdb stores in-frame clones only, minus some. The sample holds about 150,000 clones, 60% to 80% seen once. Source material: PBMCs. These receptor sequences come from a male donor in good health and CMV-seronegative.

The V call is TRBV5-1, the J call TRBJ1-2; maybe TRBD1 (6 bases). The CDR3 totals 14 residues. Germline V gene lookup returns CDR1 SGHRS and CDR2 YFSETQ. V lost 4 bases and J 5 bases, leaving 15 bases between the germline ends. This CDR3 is CASSRNGGPYGYTF. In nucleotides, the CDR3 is TGCGCCAGCAGCCGAAATGGGGGCCCTTATGGCTACACCTTC.

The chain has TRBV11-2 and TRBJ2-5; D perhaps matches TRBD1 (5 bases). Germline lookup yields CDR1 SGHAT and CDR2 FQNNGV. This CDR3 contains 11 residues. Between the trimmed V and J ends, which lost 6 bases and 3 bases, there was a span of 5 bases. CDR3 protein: CASRGEETQYF. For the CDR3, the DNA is TGTGCCAGCAGAGGGGAAGAGACCCAGTACTTC. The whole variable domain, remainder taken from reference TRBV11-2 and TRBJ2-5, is EAGVAQSPRYKIIEKRQSVAFWCNPISGHATLYWYQQILGQGPKLLIQFQNNGVVDDSQLPKDRFSAERLKGVDSTLKIQPAKLEDSAVYLCASRGEETQYFGPGTRLLVL.

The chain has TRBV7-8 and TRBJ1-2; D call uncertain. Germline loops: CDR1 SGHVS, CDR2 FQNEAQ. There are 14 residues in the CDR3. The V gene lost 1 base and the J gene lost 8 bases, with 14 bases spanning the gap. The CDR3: CASSLEAAALGYTF. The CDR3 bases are TGTGCCAGCAGCTTAGAGGCCGCGGCCTTGGGCTACACCTTC.

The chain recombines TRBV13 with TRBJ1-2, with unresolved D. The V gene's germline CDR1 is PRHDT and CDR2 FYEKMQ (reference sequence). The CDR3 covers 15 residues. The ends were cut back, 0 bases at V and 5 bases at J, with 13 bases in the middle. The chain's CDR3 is CASSLGAYLRYGYTF. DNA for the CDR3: TGTGCCAGCAGCTTAGGGGCCTACCTCAGGTATGGCTACACCTTC.

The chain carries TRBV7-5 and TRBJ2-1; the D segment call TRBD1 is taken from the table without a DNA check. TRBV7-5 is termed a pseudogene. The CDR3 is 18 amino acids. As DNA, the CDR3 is TGTGCCAGAAGCTTAGAACCCGACAGGGCATCGATCTACAATGAGCAGTTCTTC. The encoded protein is CARSLEPDRASIYNEQFF.

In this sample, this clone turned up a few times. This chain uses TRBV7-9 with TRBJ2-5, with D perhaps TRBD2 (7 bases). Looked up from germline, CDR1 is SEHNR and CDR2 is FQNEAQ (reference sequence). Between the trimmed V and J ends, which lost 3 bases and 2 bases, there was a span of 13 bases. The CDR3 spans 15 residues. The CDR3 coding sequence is TGTGCCAGCAGCTTTGGGAGGGGGATGCAAGAGACCCAGTACTTC. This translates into CASSFGRGMQETQYF.